The rows below give T cell receptor beta chains drawn from one sample of a study of cytomegalovirus exposure and HLA in healthy donors. The repertoire was sequenced with immunoSEQ multiplex PCR; TCRdb's copy has only in-frame clones and lacks some. The table includes 180,000 or so clones, 86% detected once. The specimen sequenced was PBMCs. Receptors were obtained from a man aged 30 to 39 in good health and CMV-seropositive. Both conserved end residues are part of each CDR3. The D gene is left open where the match is weak. Not all rows give a size; the values are once, few, many and, for expanded clones, a class.

J | size | D | V | CDR3 | DNA
TRBJ2-3 | NA | NA | TRBV5-1 | CASSFGGPADTQYF | TGCGCCAGCAGCTTCGGGGGGCCCGCAGATACGCAGTATTTT
TRBJ2-5 | NA | NA | TRBV4-3 | CASSQTRLGGGLTQETQYF | TGCGCCAGCAGCCAAACTAGGTTAGGCGGGGGCTTAACTCAAGAGACCCAGTACTTC
TRBJ2-1 | once | NA | TRBV5-1 | CASSYRQGLVAGSSYNEQFF | TGCGCCAGCAGCTATCGACAGGGATTGGTAGCGGGAAGCTCCTACAATGAGCAGTTCTTC
TRBJ1-3 | NA | NA | TRBV7-7 | CASSPQTGAGNTIYF | TGTGCCAGCAGCCCCCAGACAGGCGCTGGAAACACCATATATTTT
TRBJ1-3 | NA | NA | TRBV4-3 | CASSQILMTGNTIYF | TGCGCCAGCAGCCAGATCCTGATGACAGGAAACACCATATATTTT
TRBJ2-7 | NA | NA | TRBV29-1 | CSGGTLYEQYF | TGCAGCGGAGGGACACTCTACGAGCAGTACTTC
TRBJ2-7 | NA | TRBD2 | TRBV19 | CASSVPGLADEQYF | TGTGCCAGTAGTGTTCCGGGACTAGCAGACGAGCAGTACTTC
TRBJ2-7 | NA | TRBD2 | TRBV5-4 | CASSRVPGLVYEQYF | TGTGCCAGCAGCCGGGTCCCGGGACTAGTTTACGAGCAGTACTTC
TRBJ2-3 | NA | NA | TRBV6-1 | CASSEERTQYF | TGTGCCAGCAGTGAAGAGCGTACGCAGTATTTT
TRBJ2-2 | NA | NA | TRBV6-5 | CASSYAGGTGELFF | TGTGCCAGCAGTTACGCAGGTGGGACCGGGGAGCTGTTTTTT
TRBJ2-6 | NA | NA | TRBV4-1 | CASKGGSGANVLTF | TGCGCCAGCAAAGGGGGCTCTGGGGCCAACGTCCTGACTTTC
TRBJ2-1 | NA | NA | TRBV28 | CASSFSGTYNEQFF | TGTGCCAGCAGTTTCTCGGGGACATACAATGAGCAGTTCTTC
TRBJ2-1 | NA | NA | TRBV7-6 | CASSALRDIPSNEQFF | TGTGCCAGCAGCGCCCTCCGGGACATTCCCTCCAATGAGCAGTTCTTC
TRBJ1-1 | NA | TRBD1 | TRBV27 | CASSLWSSGQGIMNTEAFF | TGTGCCAGCAGTTTATGGTCTTCAGGACAGGGGATAATGAACACTGAAGCTTTCTTT
TRBJ2-7 | few | TRBD1 | TRBV19 | CASSGTGGGEQYF | TGTGCCAGTTCCGGGACAGGGGGGGGCGAGCAGTACTTC
TRBJ2-7 | NA | NA | TRBV20-1 | CSARDMGNPAF | TGCAGTGCTAGAGATATGGGGAATCCTGCTTTC
TRBJ2-1 | medium-sized | TRBD1 | TRBV6-1 | CANSPGQEYNEQFF | TGTGCCAACTCTCCGGGACAGGAGTACAATGAGCAGTTCTTC
TRBJ2-7 | NA | TRBD2 | TRBV5-1 | CASSKTSGVYEQYF | TGCGCCAGCAGCAAGACTAGCGGAGTCTACGAGCAGTACTTC
TRBJ2-5 | few | NA | TRBV20-1 | CSAQDQETQYF | TGCAGTGCTCAGGACCAAGAGACCCAGTACTTC
TRBJ1-2 | NA | NA | TRBV7-2 | CASSAVFRTVYGYTF | TGTGCCAGCAGCGCCGTTTTCAGGACCGTGTATGGCTACACCTTC
TRBJ1-6 | NA | NA | TRBV5-1 | CASSLATANSPLHF | TGCGCCAGCAGCTTGGCGACAGCTAATTCACCCCTCCACTTT
TRBJ2-1 | NA | NA | TRBV7-6 | CASSLAVGNEQFF | TGTGCCAGCAGCTTAGCGGTCGGTAATGAGCAGTTCTTC
TRBJ1-4 | NA | NA | TRBV2 | CASTIGGGEEKLFF | TGTGCCAGCACCATCGGAGGGGGGGAGGAAAAACTGTTTTTT
TRBJ2-1 | NA | NA | TRBV20-1 | CSAEWGLEQFF | TGCAGTGCCGAATGGGGGCTTGAGCAGTTCTTC
TRBJ2-3 | NA | NA | TRBV11-2 | CASSSSGPHITDTQYF | TGTGCCAGCAGCTCATCCGGGCCCCATATCACAGATACGCAGTATTTT
TRBJ2-7 | NA | NA | TRBV30 | CAWSLDRHEQYF | TGTGCCTGGAGTCTGGACCGACACGAGCAGTACTTC
TRBJ2-7 | NA | NA | TRBV6-6 | CASSYSQGPRDEQYF | TGTGCCAGCAGTTACAGTCAGGGCCCACGGGACGAGCAGTACTTC
TRBJ1-6 | NA | NA | TRBV6-5 | CASSYSNRARGAPLHF | TGTGCCAGCAGTTACTCGAACAGGGCCCGGGGGGCACCCCTCCACTTT
TRBJ1-6 | NA | TRBD1 | TRBV10-3 | CAISEGQGQGGSPLHF | TGTGCCATCAGTGAGGGCCAAGGACAGGGAGGCTCACCCCTCCACTTT
TRBJ2-1 | NA | TRBD2 | TRBV11-3 | CASSRLAGAYNEQFF | TGTGCCAGCAGCCGACTAGCGGGGGCCTACAATGAGCAGTTCTTC
TRBJ2-3 | once | NA | TRBV11-2 | CASSSRGTTDTQYF | TGTGCCAGCAGCTCAAGGGGTACCACAGATACGCAGTATTTT